Listed here are 26 T cell receptor beta chains from one sample, sequenced in a study of OX40 agonist ivuxolimab in advanced cancers. Measured with immunoSEQ multiplex PCR; TCRdb has only the in-frame clones, and not every one. The data contain 70,000 to 95,000 clones, 88% of them singletons. The sample consisted of CD4+ or CD8+ T cells sorted from blood, taken in a trial of the OX40 agonist ivuxolimab. These receptors came from an adult with an advanced solid tumor such as melanoma, head and neck, liver or kidney cancer.

The genes are TRBV5-1 and TRBJ1-6, with D possibly being TRBD1 (5 bases). Germline CDR1 SGHRS, CDR2 YFSETQ. Deletions cut 4 bases from V and 2 bases from J, with 16 bases between. This CDR3 comprises 17 residues. The CDR3 nucleotides are TGCGCCAGCAGCCCTGGAGCTGACAGAGCCTATAATTCACCCCTCCACTTT. It translates to CASSPGADRAYNSPLHF.

This clone was recorded once. The chain carries TRBV7-6 and TRBJ2-5, with D perhaps TRBD2 (7 bases). Trimming took off 0 bases at V and 5 bases at J, with 16 bases between the two ends. Germline V lookup: CDR1 SGHVS, CDR2 FNYEAQ. This CDR3 spans 16 amino acids. The DNA for the CDR3 is TGTGCCAGCAGCTTAGCACGCGGGGGCCGTTGGGAGACCCAGTACTTC. It translates to CASSLARGGRWETQYF.

V and J are TRBV27 and TRBJ2-6; TRBD1 aligns across 7 bases. Germline-derived CDR1 and CDR2 are MNHEY and SMNVEV (reference sequence). The CDR3 loop spans 16 amino acids. Trimming at V came to 5 bases and at J to 0 bases, leaving 4 bases not matched to a gene. The CDR3 loop reads CASSIRQGSGANVLTF. CDR3 in DNA: TGTGCCAGCAGTATCCGACAGGGCTCTGGGGCCAACGTCCTGACTTTC.

The chain recombines TRBV30 with TRBJ1-2, with 8 bases matching TRBD1. The V segment lost 2 bases and the J segment 7 bases; nucleotides outside the gene matches: 6. The CDR3 consists of 13 residues. CDR1 GTSNPN and CDR2 SVGIG come from the germline V gene (reference sequence). The CDR3 sequence is CAWSPSGGTGYTF. The CDR3, as DNA: TGTGCCTGGAGTCCCTCAGGGGGCACTGGCTACACCTTC.

The genes are TRBV30 and TRBJ2-7; TRBD1 matches at 7 bases. The CDR3 has 15 residues. CDR1 and CDR2 (germline): GTSNPN, SVGIG (reference sequence). V dropped 4 bases and J dropped 5; count of bases not matched to a gene: 14. The CDR3 sequence: CAWTPPQGEFHEQYF. The DNA for the CDR3 is TGTGCCTGGACCCCCCCCCAGGGGGAATTTCACGAGCAGTACTTC.

The chain employs TRBV9 and TRBJ2-2; 7 bases map to TRBD2. Trimming removed 1 base from V and 7 bases from J; junction bases left unmatched: 7. CDR1 and CDR2 (germline): SGDLS, YYNGEE. The CDR3 is 15 amino acids. The CDR3 is CASSVLAEAGGELFF. The CDR3, as DNA: TGTGCCAGCAGCGTACTAGCGGAGGCGGGCGGGGAGCTGTTTTTT.

The chain couples TRBV11-2 to TRBJ2-2; 12 bases fit TRBD2. The CDR3 consists of 16 residues. The J segment lost 5 bases and the V segment lost 3 bases, leaving 4 bases of the junction unmatched. CDR1 is SGHAT and CDR2 is FQNNGV in the germline V gene. Here the CDR3 reads CASSLTSGSATGELFF. The CDR3 DNA is TGTGCCAGCAGCTTGACTAGCGGGAGTGCGACCGGGGAGCTGTTTTTT.

The V call is TRBV27, the J call TRBJ1-1, with 8 bases aligning to TRBD1. With 8 bases clipped from V and 1 base from J, the junction kept 9 bases outside the gene matches. Germline V CDR1 and CDR2: MNHEY, SMNVEV (reference sequence). This CDR3 has 15 amino acids. The CDR3 DNA is TGTGCCAGCGCTCCCTGGGACAGGACGAACACTGAAGCTTTCTTT. Amino acids: CASAPWDRTNTEAFF.

The chain joins TRBV19 to TRBJ2-7, with 8 bases aligning to TRBD2. The V gene end was trimmed by 7 bases and the J gene end by 0 bases; junction bases not matched to a gene: 8. Germline CDR1 is LNHDA and CDR2 is SQIVND (reference sequence). The length of the CDR3 is 15 residues. CDR3 DNA: TGTGCCAGTAAAATTAGCGGGACGAGCTCCTACGAGCAGTACTTC. As protein: CASKISGTSSYEQYF.

V gene TRBV6-1 combines with J gene TRBJ2-7; D remains ambiguous. Trimming stripped 9 bases from V and 4 bases from J, with 10 bases between. Germline V gene data show CDR1 as MNHNS and CDR2 as SASEGT. The CDR3 contains 11 residues. The CDR3 loop is CASASAYEQYF. Written as DNA, the CDR3 is TGTGCCAGTGCCTCTGCGTACGAGCAGTACTTC.

This clone was observed a few times. The V call is TRBV19, the J call TRBJ2-3; 9 bases fit TRBD2. The CDR3 contains 16 residues. Germline-derived CDR1 and CDR2 are LNHDA and SQIVND (reference sequence). With 5 bases clipped from V and 4 bases from J, the junction kept 10 bases outside the gene matches. The CDR3 spells CASSVLAGAISDTQYF. DNA of the CDR3: TGTGCCAGTAGTGTGTTAGCGGGAGCTATATCAGATACGCAGTATTTT.

This CDR3 is CASSQDEAGGLTGELFF. The CDR3 DNA reads as TGTGCCAGCAGCCAGGATGAGGCGGGAGGGCTCACCGGGGAGCTGTTTTTT. The chain is built from TRBV7-8 and TRBJ2-2, with 9 bases matching TRBD2. CDR3 length: 17 amino acids. Germline values: CDR1 SGHVS, CDR2 FQNEAQ. V shed 5 bases and J 4 bases; nucleotides not matched to a gene: 11.

The rearrangement links TRBV19 to TRBJ2-7; 7 bases map to TRBD1. CDR3 length: 13 amino acids. Germline trimming cut 8 bases from V and 3 bases from J; bases unmatched to any gene: 7. CDR1 is LNHDA, CDR2 SQIVND, per germline (reference sequence). The CDR3 region is CASSTGANYEQYF. CDR3 nucleotide sequence: TGTGCCAGTTCTACAGGGGCCAACTACGAGCAGTACTTC.

This chain links TRBV4-2 with TRBJ2-1, with TRBD2 identical over 8 bases. The V gene's germline CDR1 is LGHNA and CDR2 YNFKEQ. This CDR3 comprises 18 residues. V trimming: 0 bases; J trimming: 7 bases; junction bases outside the gene matches: 14. The DNA for the CDR3 is TGTGCCAGCAGCCAAGATCTTCTTGGCGGGAGGAAAGAGAATGAGCAGTTCTTC. Its translation is CASSQDLLGGRKENEQFF.

This clone was detected only once. The chain joins TRBV5-8 to TRBJ2-3, with 7 nucleotides matching TRBD2. There are 17 residues in the CDR3. V lost 5 bases to trimming and J lost 1 base; unmatched junction nucleotides: 13. In germline, CDR1 is SGHTS, CDR2 YDEGEE. This CDR3 reads CASSTIRGGRGTDTQYF. The CDR3 nucleotides read TGTGCCAGCAGTACGATACGGGGCGGGAGAGGCACAGATACGCAGTATTTT.

V gene TRBV6-6 combines with J gene TRBJ1-2, with D possibly TRBD1 on 5 matching bases. The CDR3 is made up of 15 amino acids. CDR1 and CDR2 from the germline V gene are MNHNY and SVGAGI (reference sequence). The V end was cut by 7 bases, the J end by 8 bases, with 23 bases between. In DNA form, the CDR3 reads TGTGCCAGCATCGAACTGGGCAGGGATCGAGTGGGCTACACCTTC. This encodes CASIELGRDRVGYTF.

The gene calls are TRBV7-8 and TRBJ1-2; TRBD1 aligns across 11 bases. Germline trimming cut 5 bases from V and 4 bases from J; bases unmatched to any gene: 3. The CDR3 loop spans 14 amino acids. The germline CDR1 and CDR2 sequences are SGHVS and FQNEAQ. CDR3 protein: CASSRDRGTYGYTF. CDR3 DNA: TGTGCCAGCAGCCGGGACAGGGGGACCTATGGCTACACCTTC.

A note on this clone: Sequence at one end of the junction differs from germline and may be a read error. The J gene is TRBJ2-4, the V gene TRBV2, with TRBD2 matching over 10 bases. Germline V gene sequence: CDR1 SNHLY, CDR2 FYNNEI. The CDR3 runs to 13 residues. The CDR3 reads CASTENLAGDFYF. In DNA form, the CDR3 reads TGTGCCAGCACTGAAAATCTAGCGGGAGATTTTTACTTC. Variable domain in full (rest from reference TRBV2 and TRBJ2-4): EPEVTQTPSHQVTQMGQEVILRCVPISNHLYFYWYRQILGQKVEFLVSFYNNEISEKSEIFDDQFSVERPDGSNFTLKIRSTKLEDSAMYFCASTENLAGDFYFGAGTRLSVL.

V usage is TRBV11-2 and J usage is TRBJ1-4, with TRBD1 as a possible D gene (5 bases). Germline V gene sequence: CDR1 SGHAT, CDR2 FQNNGV. Trimming removed 8 bases from V and 2 bases from J, with 15 bases in between. The CDR3 loop spans 15 amino acids. The CDR3 sequence is CASARRAVTNEKLFF. The CDR3 nucleotides read TGTGCCAGCGCCCGCAGGGCGGTGACTAATGAAAAACTGTTTTTT.

J is TRBJ1-2 and V is TRBV5-4; D is possibly TRBD1 (6 bases). The germline CDR1 and CDR2 sequences are SGHNT and YYREEE (reference sequence). The V end lost 0 bases, the J end lost 3 bases, and 12 bases lay between the germline ends. The CDR3 is 15 amino acids. The CDR3 DNA reads as TGTGCCAGCAGCTTGGGAGGGGGGACCGACTATGGCTACACCTTC. Translated: CASSLGGGTDYGYTF.

In DNA form, the CDR3 reads TGTGCCAGTAGTAAGGGACTAGACAATGAGCAGTTCTTC. Translated, it gives CASSKGLDNEQFF. V and J are TRBV19 and TRBJ2-1, with 8 bases identical to TRBD2. After removal of 4 bases from V and 5 bases from J, the junction contained 1 base not matched to a gene. CDR1 and CDR2 from the germline V gene are LNHDA and SQIVND (reference sequence). The CDR3 totals 13 residues.

This chain joins TRBV4-1 and TRBJ2-2; TRBD2 agrees at 10 bases. V was pared by 0 bases and J by 4 bases, with 8 bases of the junction left unmatched. The CDR3 runs to 18 residues. Germline V lookup: CDR1 MGHRA, CDR2 YSYEKL. The CDR3 DNA follows: TGCGCCAGCAGCCAAGATTCCCTAGCGGGAGTCCCCACCGGGGAGCTGTTTTTT. It translates to CASSQDSLAGVPTGELFF.

The DNA of the CDR3 is TGTGCCAGCAGCAAAGGAGCGGGAGGGGGGAAGAGGGAGACCCAGTACTTC. Residues: CASSKGAGGGKRETQYF. The chain couples TRBV21-1 to TRBJ2-5; the D call in the table, TRBD2, was not verified against the DNA. TRBV21-1 represents a pseudogene. This CDR3 is built from 17 residues.

This rearrangement joins TRBV15 to TRBJ2-3; D is perhaps TRBD2 (6 bases). With 0 bases removed from V and 5 bases from J, the gap between germline ends came to 9 bases. This CDR3 has 14 amino acids. Per the germline V gene, CDR1 is LNHNV and CDR2 is YYDKDF (reference sequence). The CDR3 DNA is TGTGCCACCAGCAGAGACGGGAGAGGAGATACGCAGTATTTT. Amino acids: CATSRDGRGDTQYF.

The rearrangement joins TRBV7-3 to TRBJ2-2, with D perhaps TRBD1 (5 bases). The germline V gene has CDR1 SGHTA and CDR2 FQGTGA. The V gene lost 3 bases and the J gene lost 4 bases, with 6 bases spanning the gap. This CDR3 region has 13 residues. The CDR3 region has the DNA TGTGCCAGCAGCTTTCAGGGCACCGGGGAGCTGTTTTTT. Protein product: CASSFQGTGELFF.

The CDR3: CASSSRQGESGDTQYF. CDR3 in DNA: TGTGCCAGCAGCTCCAGACAGGGGGAAAGTGGAGATACGCAGTATTTT. The V call is TRBV11-3, the J call TRBJ2-3; 9 bases fit TRBD1. Germline assignment: CDR1 SGHNT and CDR2 YENEEA. The ends lost 4 bases at V and 5 bases at J; junction bases unmatched: 10. The CDR3 runs 16 residues.